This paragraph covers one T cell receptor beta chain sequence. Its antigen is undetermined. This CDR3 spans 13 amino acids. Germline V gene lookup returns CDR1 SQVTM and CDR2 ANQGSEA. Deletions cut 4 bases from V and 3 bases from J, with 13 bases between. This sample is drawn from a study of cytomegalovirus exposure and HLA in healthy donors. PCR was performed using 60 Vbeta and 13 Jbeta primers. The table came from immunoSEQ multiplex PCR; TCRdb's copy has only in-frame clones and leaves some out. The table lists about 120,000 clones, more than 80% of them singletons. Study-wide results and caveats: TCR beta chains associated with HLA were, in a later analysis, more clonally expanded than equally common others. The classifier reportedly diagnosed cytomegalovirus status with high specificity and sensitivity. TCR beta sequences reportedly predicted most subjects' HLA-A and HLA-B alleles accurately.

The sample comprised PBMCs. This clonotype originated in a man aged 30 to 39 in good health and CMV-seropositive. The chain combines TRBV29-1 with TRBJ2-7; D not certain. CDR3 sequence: CSVVSSPHYEQYF. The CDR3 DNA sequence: TGCAGCGTTGTCAGTTCCCCCCACTACGAGCAGTACTTC.